This T cell receptor (beta chain) is from a study of OX40 agonist ivuxolimab in advanced cancers. The CDR3 loop spans 16 amino acids. CDR1 is MNHNS and CDR2 is SASEGT in the germline V gene. Losses at the gene ends were 3 bases for V and 0 bases for J; bases not matched to a gene: 7. The assay was immunoSEQ multiplex PCR, and TCRdb's table has in-frame clones only and misses some. The repertoire holds 90,000 to 100,000 clones, with more than 95% as singletons. This chain joins TRBV6-1 and TRBJ2-7, with 8 bases fitting TRBD2. This sample comprised CD4+ or CD8+ T cells sorted from blood, obtained in a trial of the OX40 agonist ivuxolimab. This TCR was sampled from an adult with an advanced solid tumor such as melanoma, head and neck, liver or kidney cancer. The CDR3 bases are TGTGCCAGCAGTGATTCGGGGGGGCTGTACTCCTACGAGCAGTACTTC. Translated, it gives CASSDSGGLYSYEQYF.